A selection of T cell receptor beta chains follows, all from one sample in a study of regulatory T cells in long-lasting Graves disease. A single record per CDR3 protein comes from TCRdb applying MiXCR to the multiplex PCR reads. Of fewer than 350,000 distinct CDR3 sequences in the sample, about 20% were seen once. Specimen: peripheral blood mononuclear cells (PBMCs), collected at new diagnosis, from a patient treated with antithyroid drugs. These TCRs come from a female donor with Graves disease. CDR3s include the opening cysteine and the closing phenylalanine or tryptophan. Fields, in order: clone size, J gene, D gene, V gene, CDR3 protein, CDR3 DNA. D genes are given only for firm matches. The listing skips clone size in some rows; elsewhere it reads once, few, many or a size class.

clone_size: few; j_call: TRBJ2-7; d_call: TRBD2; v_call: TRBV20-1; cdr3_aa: CSARGQGLAGGSEQYF; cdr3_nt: TGCAGTGCTAGAGGACAGGGACTAGCGGGAGGTAGCGAGCAGTACTTC
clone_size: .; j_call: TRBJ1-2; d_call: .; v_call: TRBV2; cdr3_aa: CASSRLQGTVASNYGYTF; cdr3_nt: TGTGCCAGCAGCCGATTACAAGGGACGGTCGCCTCTAACTATGGCTACACCTTC
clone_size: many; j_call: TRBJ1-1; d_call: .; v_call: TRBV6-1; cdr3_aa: CASSRAGTVNTEAFF; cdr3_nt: TGTGCCAGCAGTCGGGCCGGGACGGTGAACACTGAAGCTTTCTTT
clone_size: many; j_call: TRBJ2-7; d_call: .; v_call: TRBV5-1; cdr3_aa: CASSFGDYEQYF; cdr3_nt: TGCGCCAGCAGCTTTGGAGATTACGAGCAGTACTTC
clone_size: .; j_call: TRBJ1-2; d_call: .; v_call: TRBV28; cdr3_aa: CASSFNRAYGYTF; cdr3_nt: TGTGCCAGCAGTTTCAACAGGGCGTATGGCTACACCTTC
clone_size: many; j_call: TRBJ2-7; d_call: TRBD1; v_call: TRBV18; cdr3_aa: CASSQAGTGLYEQYF; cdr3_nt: TGTGCCAGCTCCCAGGCCGGGACAGGGTTGTACGAGCAGTACTTC
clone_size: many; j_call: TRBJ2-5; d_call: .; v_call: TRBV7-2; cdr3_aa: CASSLDYFLQETQYF; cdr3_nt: TGTGCCAGCAGCTTAGATTATTTCCTCCAAGAGACCCAGTACTTC
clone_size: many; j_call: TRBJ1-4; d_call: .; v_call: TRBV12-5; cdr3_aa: CASGRGTNEKLFF; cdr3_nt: TGTGCTAGTGGTCGGGGGACCAATGAAAAACTGTTTTTT
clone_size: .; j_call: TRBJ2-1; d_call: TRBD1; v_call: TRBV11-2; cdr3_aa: CASSRGAGQVYNEQFF; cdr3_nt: TGTGCCAGCAGCCGGGGCGCGGGACAGGTGTACAATGAGCAGTTCTTC
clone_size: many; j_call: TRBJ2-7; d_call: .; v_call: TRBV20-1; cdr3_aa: CSARDNTYEQYF; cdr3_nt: TGCAGTGCTAGAGACAATACCTACGAGCAGTACTTC
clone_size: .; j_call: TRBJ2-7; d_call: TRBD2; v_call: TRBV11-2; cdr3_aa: CASSLGTSGRATQYF; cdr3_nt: TGTGCCAGCAGCCTCGGGACTAGCGGGAGGGCGACGCAGTACTTC
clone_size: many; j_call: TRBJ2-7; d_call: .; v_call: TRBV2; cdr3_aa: CASSEGAGRTEQYF; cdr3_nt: TGTGCCAGCAGTGAAGGCGCGGGAAGGACCGAGCAGTACTTC
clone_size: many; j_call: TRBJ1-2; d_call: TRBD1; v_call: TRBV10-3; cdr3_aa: CAISVIVSRPPGQVIYGYTF; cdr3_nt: TGTGCCATCAGTGTTATCGTCTCCCGCCCTCCGGGACAGGTGATCTATGGCTACACCTTC
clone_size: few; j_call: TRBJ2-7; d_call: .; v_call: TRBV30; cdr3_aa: CAWSFAQRNEQSF; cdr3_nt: TGTGCCTGGAGTTTCGCACAGAGGAACGAGCAGTCCTTT
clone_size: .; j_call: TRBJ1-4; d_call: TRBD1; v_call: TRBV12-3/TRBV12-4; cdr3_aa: CASSSGQGSNEKLFF; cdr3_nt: TGTGCCAGCAGTTCCGGACAGGGGTCAAACGAAAAACTGTTTTTT
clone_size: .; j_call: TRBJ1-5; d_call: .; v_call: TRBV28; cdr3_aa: CASSPRGMRQPQHF; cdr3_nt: TGTGCCAGCAGTCCCCGGGGGATGCGTCAGCCCCAGCATTTT
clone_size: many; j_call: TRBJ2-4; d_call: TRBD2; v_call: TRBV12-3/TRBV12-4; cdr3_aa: CASRAGVDIQYF; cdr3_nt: TGTGCCAGCAGAGCGGGGGTGGACATTCAGTACTTC
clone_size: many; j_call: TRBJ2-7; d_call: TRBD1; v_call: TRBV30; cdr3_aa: CAWSVQGIYEQYF; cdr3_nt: TGTGCCTGGAGTGTACAGGGGATCTACGAGCAGTACTTC
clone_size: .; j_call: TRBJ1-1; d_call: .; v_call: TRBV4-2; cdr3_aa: CASSQDGLQPRAEAFF; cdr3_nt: TGTGCCAGCAGCCAAGATGGGTTACAGCCGAGGGCTGAAGCTTTCTTT
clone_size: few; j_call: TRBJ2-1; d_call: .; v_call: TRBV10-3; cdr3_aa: CAMGSGEQFF; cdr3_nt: TGTGCCATGGGTTCCGGCGAGCAGTTCTTC
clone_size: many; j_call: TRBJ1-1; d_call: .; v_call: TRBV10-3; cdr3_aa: CAVGGTANTEAFF; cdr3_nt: TGTGCCGTCGGAGGAACGGCTAACACTGAAGCTTTCTTT
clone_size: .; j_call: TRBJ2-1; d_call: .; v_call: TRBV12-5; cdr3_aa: CASGLPQGSVRNEQFF; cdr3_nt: TGTGCTAGTGGTTTACCGCAGGGTAGCGTCCGGAATGAGCAGTTCTTC
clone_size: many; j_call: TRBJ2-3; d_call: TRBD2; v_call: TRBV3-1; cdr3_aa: CASSQGVGGTVWDTQYF; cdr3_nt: TGTGCCAGCAGCCAAGGGGTCGGGGGGACGGTCTGGGATACGCAGTATTTT
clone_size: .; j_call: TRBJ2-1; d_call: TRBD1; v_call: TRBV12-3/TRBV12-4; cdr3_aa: CASRVGTALYNEQFF; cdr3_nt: TGTGCCAGCAGAGTAGGGACAGCGTTGTACAATGAGCAGTTCTTC
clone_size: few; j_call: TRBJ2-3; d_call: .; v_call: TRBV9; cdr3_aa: CASSNPPQVGFTDTQYF; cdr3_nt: TGTGCCAGCAGCAACCCCCCCCAGGTGGGGTTCACAGATACGCAGTATTTT
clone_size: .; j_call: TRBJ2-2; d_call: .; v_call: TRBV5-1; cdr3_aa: CASSLEGVLTGELFF; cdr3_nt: TGCGCCAGCAGCTTGGAGGGAGTCCTCACCGGGGAGCTGTTTTTT
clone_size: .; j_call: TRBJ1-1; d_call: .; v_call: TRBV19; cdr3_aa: CASSSPAGVLDTEAFF; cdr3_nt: TGTGCCAGTAGTTCCCCCGCCGGGGTTCTGGACACTGAAGCTTTCTTT
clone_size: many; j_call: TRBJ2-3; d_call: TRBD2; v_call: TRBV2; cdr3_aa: CASGLERGWADTQYF; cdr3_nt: TGTGCCAGCGGCCTTGAGCGGGGGTGGGCAGATACGCAGTATTTT
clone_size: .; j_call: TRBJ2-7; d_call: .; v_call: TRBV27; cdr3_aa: CASSLNPSSYEQYF; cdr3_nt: TGTGCCAGCAGTTTAAACCCTAGCTCCTACGAGCAGTACTTC
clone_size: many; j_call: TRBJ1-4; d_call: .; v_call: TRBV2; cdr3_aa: CASSVVGRREKLFF; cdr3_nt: TGTGCCAGCAGTGTCGTCGGCCGGAGGGAAAAACTGTTTTTT
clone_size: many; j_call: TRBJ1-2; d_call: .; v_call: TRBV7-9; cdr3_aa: CASRGEIPEGYTF; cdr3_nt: TGTGCCAGCAGGGGAGAGATTCCAGAAGGCTACACCTTC
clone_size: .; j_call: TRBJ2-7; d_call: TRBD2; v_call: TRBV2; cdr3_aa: CASSRLAVLYEQYF; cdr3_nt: TGCGCCAGCAGCCGACTAGCGGTCCTCTACGAGCAGTACTTC
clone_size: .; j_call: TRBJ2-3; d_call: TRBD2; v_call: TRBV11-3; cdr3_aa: CASSLDSSGSPSTDTQYF; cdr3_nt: TGTGCCAGCAGCTTAGATTCTAGCGGGAGCCCGAGCACAGATACGCAGTATTTT
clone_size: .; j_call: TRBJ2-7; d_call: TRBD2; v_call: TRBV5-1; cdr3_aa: CAGSLVAGDYEQYF; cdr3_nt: TGCGCCGGCAGCTTGGTAGCGGGAGACTACGAGCAGTACTTC
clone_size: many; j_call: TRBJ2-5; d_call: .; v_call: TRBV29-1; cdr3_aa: CSVRGTQETQYF; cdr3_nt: TGCAGCGTGAGAGGGACCCAAGAGACCCAGTACTTC